The clone carrying this T cell receptor (beta chain) was picked up a small number of times. J was trimmed by 5 bases and V by 3 bases; bases with no gene match: 5. The length of the CDR3 is 14 residues. CDR1 is SEHNR, CDR2 FQNEAQ, per germline (reference sequence). The data derive from a study of vaccination and CD4 T cells after COVID-19. MiXCR, run by TCRdb on the PCR reads, gives a single entry per CDR3 protein. The data contain 20,000 to 25,000 distinct CDR3 sequences, around 60% of them seen just once; the ten biggest clones take up approximately 1.1%. Sequencing used CD4+ T cells from blood, obtained before SARS-CoV-2 vaccination. This sequence was found in a human donor who had recovered from COVID-19. This chain links TRBV7-9 with TRBJ2-7; 9 nucleotides line up with TRBD1. CDR3 in amino acids: CASSLGTGSHEQYF. The CDR3 coding sequence is TGTGCCAGCAGCTTGGGGACAGGGAGCCACGAGCAGTACTTC.